This T cell receptor beta chain is from a study of blood T cell repertoires in COVID-19. Overall study: PBMCs, B-cell-depleted T cells, or T cells were the source of the cDNA or gDNA that made up the material.

Resolution of symptoms, clearance, or two negative PCRs was present in recovered Cohort 3 donors. Trimming removed 0 bases from V and 5 bases from J, with 7 bases in between. The CDR3 loop spans 13 amino acids. The V gene's germline CDR1 is MNHNS and CDR2 SASEGT. Produced via immunoSEQ multiplex PCR; TCRdb's table is partial and in-frame only. The table includes nearly 350,000 clones, approximately 84% detected once. This sequence was found in a woman aged 30 to 39 who had recovered from COVID-19. This rearrangement joins TRBV6-1 to TRBJ1-2; no reliable D call. The material sequenced was PBMCs or T cells enriched from blood (not recorded which). The CDR3 spells CASSEASGYGYTF. CDR3 nucleotides: TGTGCCAGCAGTGAAGCCTCGGGGTATGGCTACACCTTC.